This T cell receptor (beta chain) is drawn from a study of beta chain features in type 1 diabetes. Isolated RNA was reverse transcribed in full, so expressed TCRB transcripts were sequenced. The method was immunoSEQ multiplex PCR; TCRdb's version includes in-frame clones alone and lacks a portion of them. The sample holds hundreds of thousands of clones, roughly 70% seen once. Study-level points and caveats: Here, the possible influence of HLA type (on TCRB rearrangement) remained unresolved. Overrepresentation of cells with high TCR expression could result from cDNA sequencing.

Notes on this clone: Its target is unknown.

V trimming: 4 bases; J trimming: 4 bases; junction bases outside the gene matches: 8. CDR1 and CDR2 from the germline V gene are SGDLS and YYNGEE. The CDR3 contains 15 residues. This clonotype originated in a man aged 25-45 years in good health. What was sequenced was naive CD4+ T cells from blood. The chain couples TRBV9 to TRBJ2-7; 10 nucleotides match TRBD2. The CDR3 DNA sequence: TGTGCCAGCAGCCCCCAGCGGGAGGGCCCGTACGAGCAGTACTTC. Encoded protein: CASSPQREGPYEQYF.